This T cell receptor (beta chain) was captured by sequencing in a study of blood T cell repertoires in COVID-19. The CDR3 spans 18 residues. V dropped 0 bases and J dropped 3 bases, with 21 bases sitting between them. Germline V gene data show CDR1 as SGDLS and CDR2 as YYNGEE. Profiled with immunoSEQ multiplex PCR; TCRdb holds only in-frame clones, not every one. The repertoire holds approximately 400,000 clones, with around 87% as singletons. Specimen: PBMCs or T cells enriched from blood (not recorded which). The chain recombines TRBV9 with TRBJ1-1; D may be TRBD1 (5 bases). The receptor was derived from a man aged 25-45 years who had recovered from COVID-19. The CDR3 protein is CASSVGAERGGWYTEAFF. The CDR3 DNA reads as TGTGCCAGCAGCGTAGGTGCGGAAAGGGGAGGGTGGTACACTGAAGCTTTCTTT.